This T cell receptor (beta chain) derives from a study of OX40 agonist ivuxolimab in advanced cancers. For the study at large: Patients were treated with ivuxolimab, an agonistic anti-OX40 (CD134) antibody. Overall study findings and caveats: CD8+ T cells (on average) carried more expanded clones than CD4+ T cells.

The protocol was immunoSEQ multiplex PCR, while the TCRdb copy is restricted to in-frame clones and leaves out a portion. The sample records approximately 73,000 clones, roughly nine tenths being singletons. Blood sampling was done at baseline, cycle 4 day 1, and cycle 7 day 1. Turning to this clone: Its target is not known.

This sequence originates from an adult with an advanced solid tumor such as melanoma, head and neck, liver or kidney cancer. The source material was CD4+ or CD8+ T cells sorted from blood, sampled in a trial of the OX40 agonist ivuxolimab.

In nucleotides, the CDR3 is TGCAGCGTTGAAGATCCTCTCGGTGGGGGCAGCCCATCCGAGCAGTACTTC. This sequence encodes CSVEDPLGGGSPSEQYF. This chain connects TRBV29-1 to TRBJ2-7; D perhaps matches TRBD1 (6 bases). Trimming took 0 bases from V and 6 from J, leaving 24 bases between them. Germline loops: CDR1 SQVTM, CDR2 ANQGSEA. CDR3 length: 17 amino acids.